Described below is a single TCR beta chain sequence and its context. This clonotype has a handful of counts. No antigen is known for it. Base qualities are missing; no much larger clone stands one base away. The germline V and J ends show losses of 0 bases and 7 bases respectively, and no gene match explains 9 bases of the junction. The germline V gene encodes CDR1 DFQATT and CDR2 SNEGSKA (reference sequence). The CDR3 goes from the cysteine to the phenylalanine over 16 residues. This entry keeps only the CDR3 DNA: 48 bases, framed from base 1. This entry comes from a study of response to subunit inactivated influenza vaccine (dated by TCRdb to 2017 to 2018). In the study overall: The study used deep quantitative T cell receptor repertoire profiling to track responses to a trivalent subunit inactivated influenza vaccine.

On the study overall, not on this receptor specifically: According to the authors, only a limited number of new T cells may be recruited by each seasonal influenza vaccination.

Receptor libraries were prepared by RT-PCR. The sequencer listed for this sample is Illumina HiSeq 2500. The public reads were quality trimmed at Q25 with fastp and then assembled into clones with MiXCR by TCRdb, keeping productive beta chains. CDR3 protein sequences are deduplicated, and each keeps its most common genes and DNA. The sample profile shows under 550,000 distinct CDR3 sequences; approximately 7.2% of them were found once. Around 13% of the sample is taken by the ten largest. The input for sequencing was PBMCs from blood, taken roughly 24 months after vaccination. The receptor comes from a man aged 50 to 75 who received an inactivated influenza vaccine. Donor details come from another sample of the same person, matched by shared clones. This chain is built from TRBV20-1 and TRBJ2-1, with 10 middle bases fitting TRBD2. The DNA is TGCAGTGCTAGAGATCTTGGACTAGCGGTAAGAAATGAGCAGTTCTTC. Translation gives CSARDLGLAVRNEQFF.